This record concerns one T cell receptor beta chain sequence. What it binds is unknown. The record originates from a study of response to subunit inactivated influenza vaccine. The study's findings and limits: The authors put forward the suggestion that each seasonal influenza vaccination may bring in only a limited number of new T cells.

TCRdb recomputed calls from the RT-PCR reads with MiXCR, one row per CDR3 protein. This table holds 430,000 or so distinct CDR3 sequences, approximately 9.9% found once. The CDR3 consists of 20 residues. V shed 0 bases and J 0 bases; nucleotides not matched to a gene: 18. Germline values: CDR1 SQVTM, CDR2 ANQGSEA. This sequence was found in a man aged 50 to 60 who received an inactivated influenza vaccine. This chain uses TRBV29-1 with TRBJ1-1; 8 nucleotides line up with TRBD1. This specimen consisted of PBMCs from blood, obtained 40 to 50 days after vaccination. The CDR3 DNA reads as TGCAGCGTTGAAGATCTTAAGGGACAGGCCCCCACTCACATGAACACTGAAGCTTTCTTT. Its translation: CSVEDLKGQAPTHMNTEAFF. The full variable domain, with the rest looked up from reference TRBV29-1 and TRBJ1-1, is SAVISQKPSRDICQRGTSLTIQCQVDSQVTMMFWYRQQPGQSLTLIATANQGSEATYESGFVIDKFPISRPNLTFSTLTVSNMSPEDSSIYLCSVEDLKGQAPTHMNTEAFFGQGTRLTVV.